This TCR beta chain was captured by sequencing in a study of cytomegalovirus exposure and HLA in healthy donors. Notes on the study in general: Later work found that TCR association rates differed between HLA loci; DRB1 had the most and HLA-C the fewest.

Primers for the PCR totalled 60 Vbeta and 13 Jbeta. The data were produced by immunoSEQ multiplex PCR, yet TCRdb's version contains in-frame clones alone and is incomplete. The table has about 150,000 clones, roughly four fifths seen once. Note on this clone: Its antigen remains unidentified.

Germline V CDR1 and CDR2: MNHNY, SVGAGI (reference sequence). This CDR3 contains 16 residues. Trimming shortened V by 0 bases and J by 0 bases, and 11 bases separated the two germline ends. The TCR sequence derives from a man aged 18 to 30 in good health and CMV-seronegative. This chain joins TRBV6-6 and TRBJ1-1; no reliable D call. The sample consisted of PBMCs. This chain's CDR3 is CASSYSSAPLNTEAFF. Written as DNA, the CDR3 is TGTGCCAGCAGTTACTCGAGTGCTCCTTTGAACACTGAAGCTTTCTTT.